This TCR beta chain was sequenced in a study of CD4+ T cells in melanoma. Study conclusions and caveats: Neoantigen-specific CD4+ T cells in melanoma reportedly had diverse differentiation states. CD8+ T cell, macrophage and B cell function reportedly correlated with neoantigen-specific CD4+ T cells.

Measured with immunoSEQ multiplex PCR; TCRdb has only the in-frame clones, and not every one. The table records nearly 50,000 clones, 89% of them present only once. Notes on this clone: Antigen: not known.

The specimen sequenced was peripheral blood. The TCR sequence derives from a human donor with melanoma.

CDR3 DNA sequence: TGTGCCAGCAGTCAACGGGTCACTAATGAAAAACTGTTTTTT. It translates to CASSQRVTNEKLFF. This chain joins TRBV7-8 and TRBJ1-4; D not certain. The germline V gene has CDR1 SGHVS and CDR2 FQNEAQ. With 6 bases removed from V and 2 bases from J, the gap between germline ends came to 10 bases. The CDR3 extends over 14 amino acids. The full variable domain, in which reference TRBV7-8 and TRBJ1-4 provide the parts outside the CDR3, is GAGVSQSPRYKVAKRGQDVALRCDPISGHVSLFWYQQALGQGPEFLTYFQNEAQLDKSGLPSDRFFAERPEGSVSTLKIQRTQQEDSAVYLCASSQRVTNEKLFFGSGTQLSVL.